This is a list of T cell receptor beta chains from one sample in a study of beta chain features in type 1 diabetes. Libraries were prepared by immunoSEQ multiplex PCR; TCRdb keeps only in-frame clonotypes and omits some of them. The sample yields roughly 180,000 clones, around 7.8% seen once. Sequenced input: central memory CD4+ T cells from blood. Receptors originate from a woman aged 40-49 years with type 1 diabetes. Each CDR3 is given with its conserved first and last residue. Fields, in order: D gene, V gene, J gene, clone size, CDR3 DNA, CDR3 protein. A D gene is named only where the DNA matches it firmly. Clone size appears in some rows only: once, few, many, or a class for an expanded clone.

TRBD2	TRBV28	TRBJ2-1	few	TGTGCCAGCAGTCGGACTAGAAGGGAGCAGTTCTTC	CASSRTRREQFF
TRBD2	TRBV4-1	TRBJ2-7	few	TGCGCCAGCAGCCAAACTTTAGCGGGAGGGCCTTCTATCGTAGGCTACGAGCAGTACTTC	CASSQTLAGGPSIVGYEQYF
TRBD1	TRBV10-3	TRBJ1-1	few	TGTGCCACCTGGACAGGCGAACCCAACACTGAAGCTTTCTTT	CATWTGEPNTEAFF
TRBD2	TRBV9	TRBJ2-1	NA	TGTGCCAGCAGCGTAGAGCGGGAGAGCCTCTTCTTC	CASSVERESLFF
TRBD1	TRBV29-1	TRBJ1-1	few	TGCAGCGTAACTAACTCAGGGGGGTGGAACACTGAAGCTTTCTTT	CSVTNSGGWNTEAFF
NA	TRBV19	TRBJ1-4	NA	NA	CASTSAGRPNEKLFF
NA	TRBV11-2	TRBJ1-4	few	TGTGCCAGCAGCCCACAGGGTAGTATCGAAAAACTGTTTTTT	CASSPQGSIEKLFF
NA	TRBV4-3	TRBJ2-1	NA	TGCGCCAGCAGCCAAGGACCAGGTAGCGGTTACAATGAGCAGTTCTTC	CASSQGPGSGYNEQFF
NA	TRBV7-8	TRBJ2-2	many	TGTGCCAGCAGCGAACAAGCTCAGGACACCGGGGAGCTGTTTTTT	CASSEQAQDTGELFF
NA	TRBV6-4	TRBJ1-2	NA	TGTGCCAGCAGTGACCAGGGGTATGGCTACACCTTC	CASSDQGYGYTF
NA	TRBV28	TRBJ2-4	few	TGTGCCAGCAGCCGTTGGACAGTGGCCAAAAACATTCAGTACTTC	CASSRWTVAKNIQYF
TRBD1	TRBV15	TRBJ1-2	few	TGTGCCACCAGCAGTGCTACAGGGGACGTTTCCTATGGCTACACCTTC	CATSSATGDVSYGYTF
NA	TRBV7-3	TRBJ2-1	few	TGTGCCAGCAGCTTAAATCGGGGGAGCGACAATGAGCAGTTCTTC	CASSLNRGSDNEQFF
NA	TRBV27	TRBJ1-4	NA	TGTGCCAGCAGGCCGGGGGGGGCAACTAATGAAAAACTGTTTTTT	CASRPGGATNEKLFF